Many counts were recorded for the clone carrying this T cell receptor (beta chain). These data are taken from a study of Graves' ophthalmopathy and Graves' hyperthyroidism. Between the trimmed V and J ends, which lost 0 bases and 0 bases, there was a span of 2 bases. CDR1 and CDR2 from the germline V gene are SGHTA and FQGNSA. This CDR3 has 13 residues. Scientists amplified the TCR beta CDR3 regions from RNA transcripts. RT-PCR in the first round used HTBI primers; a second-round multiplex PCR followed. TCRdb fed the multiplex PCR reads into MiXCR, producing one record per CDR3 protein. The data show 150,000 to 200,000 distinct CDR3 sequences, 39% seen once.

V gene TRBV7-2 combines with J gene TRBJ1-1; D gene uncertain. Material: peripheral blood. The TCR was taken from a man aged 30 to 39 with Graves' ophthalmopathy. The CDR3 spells CASSLALNTEAFF. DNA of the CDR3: TGTGCCAGCAGCTTAGCTCTGAACACTGAAGCTTTCTTT.